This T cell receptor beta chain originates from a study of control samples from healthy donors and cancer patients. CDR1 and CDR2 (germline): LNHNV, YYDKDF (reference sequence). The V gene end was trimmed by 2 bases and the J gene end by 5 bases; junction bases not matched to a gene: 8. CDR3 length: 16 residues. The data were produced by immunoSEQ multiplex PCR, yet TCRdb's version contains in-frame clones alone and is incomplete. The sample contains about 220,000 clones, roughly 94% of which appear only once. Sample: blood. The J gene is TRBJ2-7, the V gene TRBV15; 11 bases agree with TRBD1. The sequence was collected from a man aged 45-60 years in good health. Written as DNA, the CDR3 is TGTGCCACCAGCAGAACCGGGACAGGGGGTTTCCACGAGCAGTACTTC. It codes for CATSRTGTGGFHEQYF. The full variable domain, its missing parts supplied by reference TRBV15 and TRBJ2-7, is DAMVIQNPRYQVTQFGKPVTLSCSQTLNHNVMYWYQQKSSQAPKLLFHYYDKDFNNEADTPDNFQSRRPNTSFCFLDIRSPGLGDTAMYLCATSRTGTGGFHEQYFGPGTRLTVT.